What follows is one T cell receptor beta chain and its context. What it binds is unknown. Distinct nucleotide sequences in the sample also encode this CDR3. These data are taken from a study of shared clonotypes between healthy human individuals. Notes on the study in general: The study found about 5% of naive CD4 clonotypes shared across a handful of donors. In having few donors, the study represented limited genetic and exposure-history diversity.

The CDR3 has 11 amino acids. Trimming pared 3 bases from V and 6 bases from J, leaving 3 bases between. The germline V gene has CDR1 SGHVS and CDR2 FQNEAQ. Profiled with immunoSEQ multiplex PCR; TCRdb holds only in-frame clones, not every one. Of about 2.1 million clones in the sample, about 93% were seen once. It was CD45RO-negative cells, positively selected for CCR7, that made up naive CD8 cells, with terminally differentiated effector memory CD45RA+ cells excluded. Sequencing was done on a sample of naive CD8+ T cells from PBMCs. This clonotype was obtained from a man between 18 and 35 years old in good health. Some clones in this sample may be carry-over from other donors' samples. The gene calls are TRBV7-8 and TRBJ2-1; D unclear. CDR3 residues: CASSLGNEQFF. The CDR3 bases are TGTGCCAGCAGCTTGGGCAATGAGCAGTTCTTC.